These 20 T cell receptor beta chains were all obtained from the same sample, sequenced in a study of T cell responses to AZD1222 COVID-19 vaccine. Some clones are missing from TCRdb's copy, which holds only in-frame ones; the method was immunoSEQ multiplex PCR. The sample includes around 58,000 clones, around 84% of them seen just once. The sample was peripheral blood, taken on day 0 of AZD1222 vaccination. The receptors here all came from an adult in good health.

This rearrangement joins TRBV10-1 to TRBJ2-3; 7 bases are a match to TRBD1. Trimming removed 7 bases from V and 4 bases from J; junction bases left unmatched: 5. The CDR3 sequence is 13 residues long. Germline V CDR1 and CDR2: WNHNN, SYGVQD (reference sequence). The CDR3 here is CASTRQGPDTQYF. The DNA of the CDR3 is TGCGCCAGCACTCGACAGGGCCCAGATACGCAGTATTTT.

This chain links TRBV5-1 with TRBJ1-4; 8 bases line up with TRBD1. Germline V gives CDR1 SGHRS, CDR2 YFSETQ. The CDR3 runs 16 residues. Trimming took 0 bases from V and 5 from J; bases not matched to a gene: 6. Here the CDR3 DNA reads TGCGCCAGCAGCTTGGAGGGGGACAGGAGAAATGAAAAACTGTTTTTT. Encoded protein: CASSLEGDRRNEKLFF.

The chain employs TRBV3-1 (or the pseudogene TRBV3-2) and TRBJ1-5; 9 bases are shared with TRBD1. Germline trimming cut 3 bases from V and 7 bases from J; bases unmatched to any gene: 7. The CDR3 has 15 residues. The germline V gene encodes CDR1 LGHDT and CDR2 YNNKEL (reference sequence). CDR3 protein: CASSQGDRVRQPQHF. In DNA, the CDR3 is TGTGCCAGCAGCCAGGGGGACAGGGTACGCCAGCCCCAGCATTTT.

V usage is TRBV12-3 or TRBV12-4 and J usage is TRBJ1-1; D not resolved. V lost 2 bases, J lost 2 bases, and 6 bases lay in between. The CDR3 runs to 13 residues. DNA for the CDR3: TGTGCCAGCAGTTTAAAGATTAACACTGAAGCTTTCTTT. Translating gives CASSLKINTEAFF.

This clone was recorded only once. The rearrangement joins TRBV27 to TRBJ2-7, with TRBD2 matching 9 bases. The CDR3 covers 16 residues. Germline assignment: CDR1 MNHEY and CDR2 SMNVEV (reference sequence). V shed 6 bases, J shed 3 bases, and the junction held 12 bases outside the gene matches. The CDR3 DNA reads TGTGCCAGCAGCCCCGGGGATAGCGGGAGATTCTACGAGCAGTACTTC. Amino acid sequence: CASSPGDSGRFYEQYF.

The chain joins TRBV6-5 to TRBJ1-1; 10 nucleotides match TRBD1. Trimming took 8 bases from V and 1 from J; bases not matched to a gene: 1. The germline CDR1 and CDR2 sequences are MNHEY and SVGAGI. This CDR3 contains 13 residues. Here the CDR3 reads CASGDRGNTEAFF. CDR3 DNA sequence: TGTGCCAGCGGGGACAGGGGGAACACTGAAGCTTTCTTT.

V is TRBV6-1 and J is TRBJ2-1; maybe TRBD1 (5 bases). The CDR3 covers 15 residues. Germline lookup yields CDR1 MNHNS and CDR2 SASEGT. V lost 3 bases, J lost 2 bases, and 11 bases lay in between. The CDR3 here is CASSEGQVPYNEQFF. CDR3 in DNA: TGTGCCAGCAGTGAGGGGCAGGTTCCCTACAATGAGCAGTTCTTC.

The genes are TRBV7-2 and TRBJ2-2; D not resolved. With 7 bases removed from V and 0 bases from J, the gap between germline ends came to 9 bases. Per germline, CDR1 SGHTA and CDR2 FQGNSA. This CDR3 is 14 amino acids long. CDR3 loop: CASKDGANTGELFF. The CDR3 bases are TGTGCCAGCAAAGACGGTGCGAACACCGGGGAGCTGTTTTTT.

The CDR3 spells CASKRHAGTEAFF. The CDR3 region has the DNA TGTGCCAGCAAACGACACGCCGGCACTGAAGCTTTCTTT. The chain couples TRBV6-5 to TRBJ1-1, with D unresolved. V was pared by 7 bases and J by 4 bases, with 13 bases between. From germline, CDR1 is MNHEY and CDR2 SVGAGI. The CDR3 runs 13 residues.

V gene TRBV28 combines with J gene TRBJ1-4; D is perhaps TRBD1 (5 bases). With 6 bases removed from V and 5 bases from J, the gap between germline ends came to 10 bases. Germline loops: CDR1 MDHEN, CDR2 SYDVKM. This CDR3 region has 13 residues. CDR3: CASRGAKNEKLFF. The CDR3 DNA sequence: TGTGCCAGCAGAGGGGCAAAGAATGAAAAACTGTTTTTT.

This chain joins TRBV11-2 and TRBJ2-1; D might be TRBD2 (6 bases). The CDR3 is 15 residues long. The ends were cut back, 6 bases at V and 4 bases at J, with 16 bases in the middle. Germline V CDR1 and CDR2: SGHAT, FQNNGV. The CDR3 here is CASRGRDSAYNEQFF. The CDR3, as DNA: TGTGCCAGCAGGGGCCGGGACTCGGCGTACAATGAGCAGTTCTTC. The full variable domain, in which reference TRBV11-2 and TRBJ2-1 provide the parts outside the CDR3, is EAGVAQSPRYKIIEKRQSVAFWCNPISGHATLYWYQQILGQGPKLLIQFQNNGVVDDSQLPKDRFSAERLKGVDSTLKIQPAKLEDSAVYLCASRGRDSAYNEQFFGPGTRLTVL.

This chain's CDR3 is CASSPRERETQYF. CDR3 DNA: TGCGCCAGCAGCCCCAGGGAGAGGGAGACCCAGTACTTC. This chain links TRBV5-1 with TRBJ2-5, with D possibly being TRBD1 or TRBD2 (5 bases each). The CDR3 totals 13 residues. Looked up from germline, CDR1 is SGHRS and CDR2 is YFSETQ. Trimming took off 4 bases at V and 5 bases at J, with 12 bases between the two ends.

A word on this clone: A read error may account for a junction end that differs from germline. This same CDR3 is encoded by further DNA sequences in the sample. This rearrangement joins TRBV11-2 to TRBJ2-5, with TRBD1 identical over 7 bases. The germline CDR1 and CDR2 sequences are SGHAT and FQNNGV. CDR3 size: 14 residues. Written as DNA, the CDR3 is TGTGCCAGCAGTCGTGACAGGGCACAAGAGACTCAGTACTTC. Translated: CASSRDRAQETQYF. Based on the CDR3 plus reference TRBV11-2 and TRBJ2-5, the full variable domain is EAGVAQSPRYKIIEKRQSVAFWCNPISGHATLYWYQQILGQGPKLLIQFQNNGVVDDSQLPKDRFSAERLKGVDSTLKIQPAKLEDSAVYLCASSRDRAQETQYFGPGTRLLVL.

The CDR3 reads CASSLVFGRGVDEQYF. DNA for the CDR3: TGTGCCAGCAGCTTAGTGTTTGGGCGGGGGGTCGACGAGCAGTACTTC. The chain joins TRBV7-2 to TRBJ2-7; 8 nucleotides match TRBD2. CDR3 length: 16 residues. The trim removed 1 base at V and 5 bases at J, leaving 10 bases unmatched. CDR1 is SGHTA and CDR2 is FQGNSA in the germline V gene.

The rearrangement links TRBV6-5 to TRBJ2-7; TRBD1 aligns across 9 bases. The J segment lost 5 bases and the V segment lost 0 bases, leaving 8 bases of the junction unmatched. Looked up from germline, CDR1 is MNHEY and CDR2 is SVGAGI. This CDR3 is built from 16 residues. The DNA of the CDR3 is TGTGCCAGCAGTTACTCGTCAACAGGGGGCATAAACGAGCAGTACTTC. Protein sequence: CASSYSSTGGINEQYF.

The chain links TRBV6-5 to TRBJ1-2; D call uncertain. V gave up 0 bases and J gave up 5 bases, with 13 bases separating them. The CDR3 runs 15 residues. Per the germline V gene, CDR1 is MNHEY and CDR2 is SVGAGI. CDR3 region: CASSYSTALEYGYTF. As DNA, the CDR3 is TGTGCCAGCAGTTACTCGACGGCGTTGGAGTATGGCTACACCTTC.

The chain employs TRBV29-1 and TRBJ1-2; no firm D call. The germline gives CDR1 SQVTM, CDR2 ANQGSEA. The CDR3 is made up of 12 amino acids. Trimming left V 5 bases short and J 5 bases short, with 12 bases between. CDR3: CSVRGDPYGYTF. For the CDR3, the DNA is TGCAGCGTTCGGGGAGACCCTTATGGCTACACCTTC.

The chain employs TRBV7-9 and TRBJ2-2; 9 positions match TRBD1. This CDR3 region has 15 residues. In germline, CDR1 is SEHNR, CDR2 FQNEAQ (reference sequence). Trimming took 3 bases from V and 7 from J; bases not matched to a gene: 6. The CDR3 reads CASSLTGGSGGELFF. The DNA of the CDR3 is TGTGCCAGCAGCTTGACAGGGGGAAGTGGCGGGGAGCTGTTTTTT.

The CDR3 region is CASSLEYSPLHF. CDR3 DNA: TGTGCCAGCAGCTTAGAGTATTCACCCCTCCACTTT. The chain recombines TRBV7-2 with TRBJ1-6; no clear D. The CDR3 has 12 amino acids. The germline CDR1 and CDR2 sequences are SGHTA and FQGNSA. Trimming shortened V by 1 base and J by 8 bases, and 3 bases separated the two germline ends.

This clone is a singleton in its sample. The chain is built from TRBV7-9 and TRBJ1-2; no definite D call. The CDR3 has 13 amino acids. V lost 4 bases to trimming and J lost 5 bases, with 11 bases between them. The germline V gene encodes CDR1 SEHNR and CDR2 FQNEAQ (reference sequence). The CDR3 loop is CASSSRRNYGYTF. CDR3 bases: TGTGCCAGCAGCTCCCGCAGAAATTATGGCTACACCTTC.